This T cell receptor (beta chain) was found in a study of T cells after yellow fever vaccination. This clonotype has ten or more counts. Antigen: not known. Germline CDR1 reads LGHDT; CDR2 reads YNNKEL (reference sequence). V lost 3 bases to trimming and J lost 9 bases, with 24 bases between them. The CDR3 consists of 17 residues. It was through 5'RACE template switching that TCR cDNA was made, with a universal primer site and UMIs added. TCRdb itself ran the 5' RACE reads through MiXCR, one entry per CDR3 protein. Of 300,000 to 350,000 distinct CDR3 sequences listed, approximately 4.3% are singletons. Study-level results: Once the booster was given, most primary-vaccination clones reappeared, at approximately 97% for CD4 and over 85% for CD8. Faster peaking, at day 5 versus 15, marked a secondary response that was weaker. Abundant clonotypes from the bulk population could have been carried over as contaminants into FACS-sorted repertoires.

This sample comprised PBMCs, obtained 15 days after the yellow fever booster vaccination. The genes are TRBV3-1 and TRBJ1-5; D is possibly TRBD1 (6 bases). The TCR originated in a man between 18 and 29 years old who received the YFV17D yellow fever vaccine. The DNA for the CDR3 is TGTGCCAGCAGCCATTCAAGCGAACAGGGCGCGAGAGGGCCCCAGCATTTT. Its translation is CASSHSSEQGARGPQHF. The full variable domain, completed using reference TRBV3-1 and TRBJ1-5, is DTAVSQTPKYLVTQMGNDKSIKCEQNLGHDTMYWYKQDSKKFLKIMFSYNNKELIINETVPNRFSPKSPDKAHLNLHINSLELGDSAVYFCASSHSSEQGARGPQHFGDGTRLSIL.